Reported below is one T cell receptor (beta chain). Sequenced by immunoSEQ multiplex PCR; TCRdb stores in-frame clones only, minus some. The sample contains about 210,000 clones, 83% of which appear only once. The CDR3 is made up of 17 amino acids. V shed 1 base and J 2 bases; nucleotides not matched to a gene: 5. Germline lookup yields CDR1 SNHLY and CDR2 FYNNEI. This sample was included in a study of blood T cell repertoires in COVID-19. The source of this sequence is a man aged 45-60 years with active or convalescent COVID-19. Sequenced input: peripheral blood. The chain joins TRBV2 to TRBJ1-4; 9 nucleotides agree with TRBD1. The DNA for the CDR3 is TGTGCCAGCAGTGAAGGGATACAGGGGGCTACTAATGAAAAACTGTTTTTT. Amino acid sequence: CASSEGIQGATNEKLFF.